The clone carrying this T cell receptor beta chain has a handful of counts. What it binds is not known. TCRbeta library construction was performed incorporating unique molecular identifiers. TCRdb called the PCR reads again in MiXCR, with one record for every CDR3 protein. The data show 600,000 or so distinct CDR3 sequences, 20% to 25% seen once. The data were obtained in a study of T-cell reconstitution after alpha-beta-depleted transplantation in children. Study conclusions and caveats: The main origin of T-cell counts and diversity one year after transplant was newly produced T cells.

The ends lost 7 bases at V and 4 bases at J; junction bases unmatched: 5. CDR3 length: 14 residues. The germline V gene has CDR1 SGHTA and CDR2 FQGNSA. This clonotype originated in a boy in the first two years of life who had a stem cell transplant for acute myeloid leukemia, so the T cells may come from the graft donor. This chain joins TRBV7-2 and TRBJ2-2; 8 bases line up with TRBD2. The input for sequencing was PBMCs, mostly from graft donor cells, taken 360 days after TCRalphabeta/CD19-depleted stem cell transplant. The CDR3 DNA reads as TGTGCCAGCACCCGGGGGGGCCGCACCGGGGAGCTGTTTTTT. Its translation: CASTRGGRTGELFF.